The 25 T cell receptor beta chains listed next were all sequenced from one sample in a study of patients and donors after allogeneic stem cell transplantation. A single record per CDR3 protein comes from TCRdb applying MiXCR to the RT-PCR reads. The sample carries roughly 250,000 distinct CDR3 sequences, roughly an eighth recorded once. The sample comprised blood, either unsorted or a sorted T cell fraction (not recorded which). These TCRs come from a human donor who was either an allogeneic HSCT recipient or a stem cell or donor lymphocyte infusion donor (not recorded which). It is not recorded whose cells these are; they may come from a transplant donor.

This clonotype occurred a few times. The CDR3, as DNA: TGTGCCATCAGCGGGACTAGCAATGAGCAGTTCTTC. It translates to CAISGTSNEQFF. The chain employs TRBV10-3 and TRBJ2-1; TRBD2 matches 8 bases. The germline V gene has CDR1 ENHRY and CDR2 SYGVKD. CDR3 size: 12 residues. V gave up 6 bases and J gave up 6 bases; unmatched junction bases: 1.

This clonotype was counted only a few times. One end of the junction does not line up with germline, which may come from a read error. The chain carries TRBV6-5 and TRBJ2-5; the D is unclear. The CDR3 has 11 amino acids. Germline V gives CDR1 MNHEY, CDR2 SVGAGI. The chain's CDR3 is CASSYQGTQYF. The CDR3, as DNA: TGTGCCAGCAGTTATCAAGGGACCCAGTACTTC.

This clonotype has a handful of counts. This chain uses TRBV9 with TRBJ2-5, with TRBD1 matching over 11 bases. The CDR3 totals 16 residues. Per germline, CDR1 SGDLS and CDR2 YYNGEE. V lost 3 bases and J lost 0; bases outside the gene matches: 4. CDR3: CASSGTGGRYQETQYF. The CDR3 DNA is TGTGCCAGCAGCGGGACAGGGGGCCGATACCAAGAGACCCAGTACTTC.

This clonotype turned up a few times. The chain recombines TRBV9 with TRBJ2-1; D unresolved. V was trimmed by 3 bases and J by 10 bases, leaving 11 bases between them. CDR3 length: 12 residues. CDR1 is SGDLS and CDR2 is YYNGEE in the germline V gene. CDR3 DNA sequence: TGTGCCAGCAGCGCCCTATTGAACGAGCAGTTCTTC. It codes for CASSALLNEQFF.

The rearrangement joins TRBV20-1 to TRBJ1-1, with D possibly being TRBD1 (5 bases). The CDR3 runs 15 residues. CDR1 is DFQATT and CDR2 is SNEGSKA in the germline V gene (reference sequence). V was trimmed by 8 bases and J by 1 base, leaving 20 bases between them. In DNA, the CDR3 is TGCAGTAGGGAAGGCAGGGACGGGGCGAACACTGAAGCTTTCTTT. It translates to CSREGRDGANTEAFF.

The CDR3: CASRAGHLSTEAFF. The CDR3 coding sequence is TGTGCCAGCAGGGCGGGACACCTGAGCACTGAAGCTTTCTTT. This chain uses TRBV6-2 or TRBV6-3 with TRBJ1-1, with D tentatively TRBD1 (6 bases). With 6 bases removed from V and 4 bases from J, the gap between germline ends came to 15 bases. From germline, CDR1 is MNHEY and CDR2 SVGEGT. The CDR3 consists of 14 residues.

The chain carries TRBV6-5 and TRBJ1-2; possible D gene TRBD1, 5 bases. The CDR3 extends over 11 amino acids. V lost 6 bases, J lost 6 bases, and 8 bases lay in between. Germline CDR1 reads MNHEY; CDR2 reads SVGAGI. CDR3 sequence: CASRMGDGYTF. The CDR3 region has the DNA TGTGCCAGCAGGATGGGGGATGGCTACACCTTC.

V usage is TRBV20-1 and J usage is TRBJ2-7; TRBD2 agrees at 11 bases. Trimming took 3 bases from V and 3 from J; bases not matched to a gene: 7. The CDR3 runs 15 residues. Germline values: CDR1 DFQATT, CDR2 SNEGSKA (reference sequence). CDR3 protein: CSASPSGRQVYEQYF. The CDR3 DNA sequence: TGCAGTGCTAGCCCTAGCGGGAGGCAGGTCTACGAGCAGTACTTC.

Here the CDR3 reads CATSRDPTSGHLSSYNEQFF. The CDR3 nucleotides read TGTGCCACCAGCAGAGATCCCACTAGCGGCCACTTAAGCTCCTACAATGAGCAGTTCTTC. The chain uses TRBV15 and TRBJ2-1; 8 bases line up with TRBD2. Germline V gene sequence: CDR1 LNHNV, CDR2 YYDKDF (reference sequence). V lost 0 bases, J lost 0 bases, and 13 bases stayed unmatched. The CDR3 extends over 20 amino acids. The full variable domain, completed using reference TRBV15 and TRBJ2-1, is DAMVIQNPRYQVTQFGKPVTLSCSQTLNHNVMYWYQQKSSQAPKLLFHYYDKDFNNEADTPDNFQSRRPNTSFCFLDIRSPGLGDTAMYLCATSRDPTSGHLSSYNEQFFGPGTRLTVL.

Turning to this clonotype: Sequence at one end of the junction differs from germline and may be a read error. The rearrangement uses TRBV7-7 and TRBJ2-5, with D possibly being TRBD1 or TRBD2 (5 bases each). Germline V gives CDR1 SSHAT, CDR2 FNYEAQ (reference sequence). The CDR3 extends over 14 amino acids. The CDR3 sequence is CASSLSGTQETQYF. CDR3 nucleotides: TGTGCTAGCAGCTTATCGGGGACCCAAGAGACCCAGTACTTC. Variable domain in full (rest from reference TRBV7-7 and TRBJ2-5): GAGVSQSPRYKVTKRGQDVTLRCDPISSHATLYWYQQALGQGPEFLTYFNYEAQPDKSGLPSDRFSAERPEGSISTLTIQRTEQRDSAMYRCASSLSGTQETQYFGPGTRLLVL.

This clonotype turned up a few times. The CDR3 loop reads CAWANGGASYNEQFF. The DNA for the CDR3 is TGTGCCTGGGCGAACGGGGGGGCATCCTACAATGAGCAGTTCTTC. V is TRBV30 and J is TRBJ2-1, with TRBD2 matching 8 bases. Germline V gene sequence: CDR1 GTSNPN, CDR2 SVGIG (reference sequence). The CDR3 covers 15 residues. J gave up 1 base and V 5 bases, and 7 bases lay outside the gene matches.

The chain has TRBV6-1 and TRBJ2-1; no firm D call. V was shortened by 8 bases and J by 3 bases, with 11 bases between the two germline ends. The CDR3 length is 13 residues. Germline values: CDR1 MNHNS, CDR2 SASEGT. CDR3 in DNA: TGTGCCAGCTCTTCGGGCAACTACAATGAGCAGTTCTTC. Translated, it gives CASSSGNYNEQFF.

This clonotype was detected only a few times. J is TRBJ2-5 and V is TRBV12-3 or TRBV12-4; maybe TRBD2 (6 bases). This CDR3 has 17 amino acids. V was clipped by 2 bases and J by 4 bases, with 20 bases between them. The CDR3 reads CASSLLGRGRGTETQYF. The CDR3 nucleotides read TGTGCCAGCAGTTTACTCGGGAGAGGAAGGGGAACAGAGACCCAGTACTTC.

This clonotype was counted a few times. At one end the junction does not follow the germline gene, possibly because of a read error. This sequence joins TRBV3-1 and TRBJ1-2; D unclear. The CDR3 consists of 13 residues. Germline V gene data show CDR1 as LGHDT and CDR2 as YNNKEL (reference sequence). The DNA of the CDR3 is TGTGCCAGCAGCCTGACACATTCCCAACTGCCCTCCTTC. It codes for CASSLTHSQLPSF.

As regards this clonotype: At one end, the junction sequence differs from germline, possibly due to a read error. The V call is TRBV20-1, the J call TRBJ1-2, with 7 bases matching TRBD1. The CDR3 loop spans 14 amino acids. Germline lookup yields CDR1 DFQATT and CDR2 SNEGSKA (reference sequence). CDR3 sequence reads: CSARDLQGVDRYSF. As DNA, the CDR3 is TGCAGTGCTAGAGATCTTCAGGGGGTTGATCGCTACTCCTTC.

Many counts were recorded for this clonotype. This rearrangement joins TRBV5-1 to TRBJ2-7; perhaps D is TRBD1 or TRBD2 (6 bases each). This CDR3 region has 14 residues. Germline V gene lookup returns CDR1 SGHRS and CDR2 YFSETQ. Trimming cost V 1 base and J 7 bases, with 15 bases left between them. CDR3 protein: CASSLRPEGGEQYF. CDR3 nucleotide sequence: TGCGCCAGCAGCTTGCGCCCCGAAGGGGGGGAGCAGTACTTC. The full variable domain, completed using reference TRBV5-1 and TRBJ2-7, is KAGVTQTPRYLIKTRGQQVTLSCSPISGHRSVSWYQQTPGQGLQFLFEYFSETQRNKGNFPGRFSGRQFSNSRSEMNVSTLELGDSALYLCASSLRPEGGEQYFGPGTRLTVT.

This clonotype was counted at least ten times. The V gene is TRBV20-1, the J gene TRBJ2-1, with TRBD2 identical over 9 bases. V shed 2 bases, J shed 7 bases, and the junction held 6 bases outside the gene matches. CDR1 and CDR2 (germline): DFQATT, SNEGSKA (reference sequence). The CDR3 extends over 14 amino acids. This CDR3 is CSARPSSGVNEQFF. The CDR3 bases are TGCAGTGCTAGACCATCTAGCGGGGTGAATGAGCAGTTCTTC.

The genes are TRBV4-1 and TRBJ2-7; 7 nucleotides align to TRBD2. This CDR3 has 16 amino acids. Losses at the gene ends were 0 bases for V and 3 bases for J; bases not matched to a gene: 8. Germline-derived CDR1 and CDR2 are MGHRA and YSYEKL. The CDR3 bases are TGCGCCAGCAGCCAAGAACGGGGATGGGGGGGCTACGAGCAGTACTTC. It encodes CASSQERGWGGYEQYF.

The CDR3 bases are TGTGCCAGCAGTCACCAATCAGCACTGAACACTGAAGCTTTCTTT. The encoded protein is CASSHQSALNTEAFF. The rearrangement links TRBV28 to TRBJ1-1; no clear D. Germline V gives CDR1 MDHEN, CDR2 SYDVKM. Trimming pared 5 bases from V and 0 bases from J, leaving 13 bases between. The CDR3 consists of 15 residues.

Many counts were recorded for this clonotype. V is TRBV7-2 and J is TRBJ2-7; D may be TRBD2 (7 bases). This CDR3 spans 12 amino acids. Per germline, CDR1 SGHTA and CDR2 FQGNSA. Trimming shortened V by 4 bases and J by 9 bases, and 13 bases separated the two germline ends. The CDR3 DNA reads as TGTGCCAGCAGCTCGGGGGGCGTTTGGCAGTACTTC. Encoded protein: CASSSGGVWQYF.

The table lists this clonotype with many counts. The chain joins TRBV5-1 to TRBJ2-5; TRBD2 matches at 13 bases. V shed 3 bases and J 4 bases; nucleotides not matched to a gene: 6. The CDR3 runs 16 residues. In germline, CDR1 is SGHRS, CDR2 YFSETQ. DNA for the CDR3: TGCGCCAGCAGCTATGGGAGACTAGCGGGAGGAGAGACCCAGTACTTC. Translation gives CASSYGRLAGGETQYF. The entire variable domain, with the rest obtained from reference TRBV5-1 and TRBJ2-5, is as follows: KAGVTQTPRYLIKTRGQQVTLSCSPISGHRSVSWYQQTPGQGLQFLFEYFSETQRNKGNFPGRFSGRQFSNSRSEMNVSTLELGDSALYLCASSYGRLAGGETQYFGPGTRLLVL.

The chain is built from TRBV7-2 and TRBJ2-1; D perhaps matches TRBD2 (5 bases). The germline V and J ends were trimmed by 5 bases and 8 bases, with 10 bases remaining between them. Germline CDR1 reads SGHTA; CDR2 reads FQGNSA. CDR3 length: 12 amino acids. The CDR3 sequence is CASSPTRHEQFF. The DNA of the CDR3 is TGTGCCAGCAGCCCCACTAGGCATGAGCAGTTCTTC.

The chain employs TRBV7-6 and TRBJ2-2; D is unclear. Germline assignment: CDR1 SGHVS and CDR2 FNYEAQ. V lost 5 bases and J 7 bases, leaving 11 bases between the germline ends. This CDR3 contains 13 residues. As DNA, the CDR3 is TGTGCCAGCAGCAACCCGGGCGTCGGGGAGCTGTTTTTT. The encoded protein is CASSNPGVGELFF.

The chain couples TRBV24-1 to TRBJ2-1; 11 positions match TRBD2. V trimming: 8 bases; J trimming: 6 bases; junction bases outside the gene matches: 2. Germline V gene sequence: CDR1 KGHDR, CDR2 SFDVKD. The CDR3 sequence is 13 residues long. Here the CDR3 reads CATTGTSGNEQFF. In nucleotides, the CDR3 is TGTGCCACCACCGGGACTAGCGGCAATGAGCAGTTCTTC.

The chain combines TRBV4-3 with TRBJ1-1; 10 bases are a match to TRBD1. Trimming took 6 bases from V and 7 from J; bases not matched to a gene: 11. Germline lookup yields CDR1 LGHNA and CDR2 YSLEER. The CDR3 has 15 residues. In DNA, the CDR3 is TGCGCCAGCAGTAAAGGACAGGGGGGTTGGGATGAAGCTTTCTTT. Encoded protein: CASSKGQGGWDEAFF.